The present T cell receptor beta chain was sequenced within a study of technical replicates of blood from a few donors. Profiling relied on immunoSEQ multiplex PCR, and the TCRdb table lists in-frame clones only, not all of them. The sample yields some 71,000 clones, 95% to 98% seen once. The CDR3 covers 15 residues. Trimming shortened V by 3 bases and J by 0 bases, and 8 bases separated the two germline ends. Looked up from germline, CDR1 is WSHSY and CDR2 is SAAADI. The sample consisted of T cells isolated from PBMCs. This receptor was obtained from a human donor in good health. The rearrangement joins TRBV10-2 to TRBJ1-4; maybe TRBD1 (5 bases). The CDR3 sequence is CASSDTGATNEKLFF. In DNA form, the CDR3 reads TGCGCCAGCAGTGATACAGGTGCAACTAATGAAAAACTGTTTTTT.